This T cell receptor (beta chain) is drawn from a study of blood T cell repertoires in COVID-19. Study summary: PBMCs, B-cell-depleted T cells, or T cells were the source of the cDNA or gDNA that made up the material.

Participants came from roughly 23 US areas, aged about 18 to 100 years. Grouping used clinical history reported by participants in a survey and questionnaire. Clones were read by immunoSEQ multiplex PCR, and TCRdb kept only the in-frame ones, dropping some. The profile shows hundreds of thousands of clones, around 84% of them singletons. V lost 4 bases to trimming and J lost 7 bases; unmatched junction nucleotides: 10. Germline V lookup: CDR1 SGHVS, CDR2 FQNEAQ. The length of the CDR3 is 16 residues. Input material: PBMCs or T cells enriched from blood (not recorded which). This sequence originates from a man between 18 and 29 years old who had recovered from COVID-19. The chain joins TRBV7-8 to TRBJ2-2, with TRBD2 identical over 9 bases. The CDR3 coding sequence is TGTGCCAGCAGCTACCCAGCGGGGGGCAGGAACGGGGAGCTGTTTTTT. This sequence encodes CASSYPAGGRNGELFF.